The 6 T cell receptor beta chains presented below share a single source sample, sequenced in a study of T cell repertoires in cytomegalovirus infection. MiXCR was run by TCRdb on the reads, yielding one entry per CDR3 protein. Of some 940,000 distinct CDR3 sequences listed, about a third are singletons. For these receptors, no antigen is known. The material sequenced was cultured CD8+ T cells from PBMCs, taken from culture after CMV antigen stimulation. These receptors came from a human donor in good health (CMV status not recorded). Some clones in this sample may be carry-over from other donors' samples.

This chain links TRBV7-6 with TRBJ1-2; the match to TRBD1 covers 12 bases. V lost 5 bases and J lost 7; bases outside the gene matches: 5. CDR3 length equals 14 residues. Germline V gene data show CDR1 as SGHVS and CDR2 as FNYEAQ. CDR3 sequence (DNA): TGTGCCAGCAGCGCAGGGACAGGGGGCATTGGCTACACCTTC. Amino acid sequence: CASSAGTGGIGYTF.

This clonotype came up a few times. The rearrangement joins TRBV20-1 to TRBJ1-5; D gene uncertain. The V end lost 1 base, the J end lost 0 bases, and 7 bases lay between the germline ends. The CDR3 runs 14 residues. CDR1 and CDR2 (germline): DFQATT, SNEGSKA (reference sequence). The CDR3 DNA reads as TGCAGTGCTAGAGGCGGCAGTAGCAATCAGCCCCAGCATTTT. It yields the protein CSARGGSSNQPQHF.

Only a few counts were recorded for this clonotype. The J gene is TRBJ1-2, the V gene TRBV29-1, with unresolved D. The germline V gene encodes CDR1 SQVTM and CDR2 ANQGSEA. The V and J ends lost 2 bases and 4 bases respectively, with 17 bases between them. CDR3 length: 15 residues. The CDR3 sequence is CSVEFRNLRFYGYTF. CDR3 coding DNA: TGCAGCGTTGAATTCCGGAACCTCAGATTCTATGGCTACACCTTC.

This clonotype has only a few counts. In nucleotides, the CDR3 is TGTGCCAGCAGCCCACGGGGGTCAAGCTACGAGCAGTACTTC. It codes for CASSPRGSSYEQYF. The chain recombines TRBV11-3 with TRBJ2-7; possibly TRBD2 for D (6 bases). The CDR3 consists of 14 residues. Trimming removed 5 bases at V and 3 bases at J, with 14 bases between. Germline V gene sequence: CDR1 SGHNT, CDR2 YENEEA.

V is TRBV5-1 and J is TRBJ1-2; D is unclear. The V and J ends lost 3 bases and 0 bases respectively, with 18 bases between them. The germline V gene has CDR1 SGHRS and CDR2 YFSETQ. This CDR3 has 17 amino acids. This CDR3 is CASSSFEGPSPNYGYTF. CDR3 DNA: TGCGCCAGCAGCTCCTTTGAAGGGCCCAGCCCTAACTATGGCTACACCTTC.

The chain couples TRBV28 to TRBJ1-5; no definite D call. This CDR3 is 15 amino acids long. Germline CDR1 and CDR2: MDHEN and SYDVKM. The V end lost 7 bases, the J end lost 9 bases, and 22 bases lay between the germline ends. The CDR3 nucleotides are TGTGCCAGCAATGATAAGCTTCGTCGGTTTCGGCCCCAGCATTTT. Protein sequence: CASNDKLRRFRPQHF. The whole variable domain, remainder taken from reference TRBV28 and TRBJ1-5, is DVKVTQSSRYLVKRTGEKVFLECVQDMDHENMFWYRQDPGLGLRLIYFSYDVKMKEKGDIPEGYSVSREKKERFSLILESASTNQTSMYLCASNDKLRRFRPQHFGDGTRLSIL.